This TCR beta chain is drawn from a study of cytomegalovirus exposure and HLA in healthy donors. Amplification used 60 Vbeta primers and 13 Jbeta primers. Per the study methods: Approximately 12 million of tens of millions of unique TCR beta chains were shared, per a later count. Sequencing used immunoSEQ multiplex PCR; TCRdb keeps in-frame clones, though not all of them. V and J calls plus clone size are reproduced from that table; the DNA served to infer D and trimming. This table holds roughly 110,000 clones, 73% found once. CDR3 length: 14 residues. Looked up from germline, CDR1 is MNHNY and CDR2 is SVGAGI (reference sequence). V shed 2 bases, J shed 7 bases, and the junction held 7 bases outside the gene matches. There are a few counts of this clone.

The TCR comes from a man younger than 40 in good health and CMV-seronegative. The chain uses TRBV6-6 and TRBJ2-5, with 7 bases identical to TRBD2. Sequencing used PBMCs. The CDR3 DNA follows: TGTGCCAGCAGTTACGTGCGGGAGCGGGGGACCCAGTACTTC. It codes for CASSYVRERGTQYF.